Listed below are T cell receptor beta chains from one sample, sequenced in a study of T cells after yellow fever vaccination. MiXCR, applied by TCRdb to the 5' RACE reads, yields one record per CDR3 protein. The sample records about 260,000 distinct CDR3 sequences, roughly 5% being singletons. The sample in question was CD4+ T cells sorted from PBMCs, obtained on the day of the yellow fever booster vaccination. Source of these receptors: a man younger than 30 who received the YFV17D yellow fever vaccine. Each CDR3 is given without its conserved first and last residue. The order of the fields is V gene, clone size, CDR3 protein. The listing skips clone size in some rows; elsewhere it reads once, few, many or a size class.

TRBV10-3	few	AISQASLHSGANVLT
TRBV11-2	once	ASSSPRGHSGANVLT
TRBV18	.	ASSPRQGTASEQY
TRBV7-3	many	ASSGDRDSPLH
TRBV7-2	few	ASSLMGGLKTQY
TRBV5-4	.	ASSQKQDTGEQF
TRBV29-1	.	SVRGLAGGKTQY
TRBV4-3	many	ASSQDGTRYNEQF
TRBV7-6	.	ASSLGQGASGNTLY
TRBV4-3	few	ASSQDSTGHSYEQY
TRBV6-5	many	ASSYSQGTEAF
TRBV20-1	many	SARDPTGGSEQF
TRBV27	.	ASSITGEEQY
TRBV29-1	.	SVDPTGTSVGETQY
TRBV5-1	many	ASSTRTNGETQY
TRBV30	.	AWRPRGASLWNEQF
TRBV5-1	many	ASSSSDDYEQY
TRBV5-1	few	ASGGQGGTGELF
TRBV4-1	many	ASGLERGTETQY
TRBV12-5	.	ASSSGGGSDTQY
TRBV7-2	.	ASSYQTTGVTEAF
TRBV11-3	.	ASSSWGGFGEQF
TRBV7-9	few	ASSLEHRAGEAF
TRBV12-3/TRBV12-4	few	ASSRHYEQY
TRBV6-1	.	ASKETHGNQPQH
TRBV5-1	many	ASSSTSGGPRRPYNEQF
TRBV11-2	.	ASSPSEDQY
TRBV5-4	.	ASSHYRRPYEQY
TRBV12-3/TRBV12-4	.	ASSPGLAGGREQF
TRBV19	few	ASTDGGRGPRGDYGYT
TRBV20-1	.	SGLAGALQETQY
TRBV4-3	.	ASSHPLGSNNEKLF
TRBV9	few	ASSVGLAGGWEQF
TRBV11-2	.	ASRADGGLGDTQY
TRBV5-1	many	ASSLDPSGGNEQF
TRBV5-1	few	ASSLQGTGGNEKLF
TRBV20-1	many	SALEVLDGTLMPQH
TRBV12-3/TRBV12-4	many	ASSQGRTYEQY
TRBV19	few	ASSTLLLGVADTQY
TRBV10-2	many	ASSESAKNYGYT
TRBV30	few	AWSVRTYGYT
TRBV5-1	many	ASSLDGSGNTIY